This T cell receptor beta chain was profiled in a study of cytomegalovirus exposure and HLA in healthy donors. Looking at the study overall: From HLA-typed donors, an early data release held roughly 89 million unique TCRs.

Primers included in the PCR were 60 Vbeta and 13 Jbeta primers. Sequencing used immunoSEQ multiplex PCR; TCRdb keeps in-frame clones, though not all of them. Of around 90,000 clones in the sample, about 89% are singletons; the top ten hold approximately 9.2%. To note about this clone: Its target is unknown.

The CDR3 is 15 residues long. Germline-derived CDR1 and CDR2 are MDHEN and SYDVKM. V lost 2 bases, J lost 0 bases, and 7 bases lay in between. General study results and limits: In most subjects, TCR beta sequences reportedly gave accurate predictions of HLA-A and HLA-B alleles.

The sequenced material came from PBMCs. This chain links TRBV28 with TRBJ2-2, with D possibly TRBD2 on 5 matching bases. This clonotype was obtained from a man aged 25-45 years in good health and CMV-seropositive. The CDR3 here is CASSLGSANTGELFF. In DNA form, the CDR3 reads TGTGCCAGCAGTTTAGGGAGTGCGAACACCGGGGAGCTGTTTTTT.